What follows are 2 T cell receptor beta chains derived from one specimen sequenced in a study of T cell responses to AZD1222 COVID-19 vaccine. The protocol was immunoSEQ multiplex PCR, while the TCRdb copy is restricted to in-frame clones and leaves out a portion. Of roughly 120,000 clones in the sample, about 87% are singletons; the top ten hold over 12%. Sequencing was performed on peripheral blood, taken 28 days after the second AZD1222 dose. These receptor sequences come from an adult who received the AZD1222 COVID-19 vaccine.

The chain is built from TRBV11-1 and TRBJ2-7, with D possibly being TRBD1 (6 bases). Trimming stripped 2 bases from V and 5 bases from J, with 13 bases between. CDR1 is SGHAT, CDR2 FQDESV, per germline (reference sequence). The CDR3 spans 14 residues. The DNA for the CDR3 is TGTGCCAGCAGCTTAATCGTTTCAGGGGACGAGCAGTACTTC. Protein: CASSLIVSGDEQYF.

V usage is TRBV11-2 and J usage is TRBJ1-3, with D hard to call. The CDR3 has 14 residues. V dropped 3 bases and J dropped 6 bases, with 12 bases sitting between them. The V gene's germline CDR1 is SGHAT and CDR2 FQNNGV. The CDR3 reads CASSFTAYANTIYF. For the CDR3, the DNA is TGTGCCAGCAGCTTTACGGCCTACGCAAACACCATATATTTT.